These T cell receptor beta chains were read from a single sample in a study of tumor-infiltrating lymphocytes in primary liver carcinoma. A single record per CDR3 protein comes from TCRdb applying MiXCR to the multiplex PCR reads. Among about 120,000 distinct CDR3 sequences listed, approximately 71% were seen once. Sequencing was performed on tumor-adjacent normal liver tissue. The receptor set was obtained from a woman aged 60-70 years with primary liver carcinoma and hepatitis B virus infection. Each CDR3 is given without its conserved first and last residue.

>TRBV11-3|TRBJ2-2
VSSPGTNGTGGLF
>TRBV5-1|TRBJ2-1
AISPAGSYNEQF
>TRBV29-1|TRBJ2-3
SIVRGVGGPDTQF
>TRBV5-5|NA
ASSHTGGAGQPQY
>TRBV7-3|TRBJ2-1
ASTDGQIGYNEQF
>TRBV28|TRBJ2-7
ASLGPAGGEQY
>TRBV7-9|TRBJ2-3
ASSPTSGTTDTQY
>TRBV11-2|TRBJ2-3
ASSSLGTSGSTDTQY
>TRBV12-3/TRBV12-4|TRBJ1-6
ASSFMGGSHLH
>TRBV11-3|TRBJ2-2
ATSAGDAGELF
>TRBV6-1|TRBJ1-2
ASSEANSGSYDYT
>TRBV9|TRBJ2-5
ASSGTGGRETQY
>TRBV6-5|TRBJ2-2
AGNYSGASGTANTGELS
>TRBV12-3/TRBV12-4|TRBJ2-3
ASSSRTSRGTQY
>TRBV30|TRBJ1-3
AWTRNSGNTIY
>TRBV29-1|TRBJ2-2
SVGTGRATGELF
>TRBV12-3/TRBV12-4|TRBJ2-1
ASNPLAGGPRYEQF
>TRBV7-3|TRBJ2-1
ASSRRTSGRVDEQF